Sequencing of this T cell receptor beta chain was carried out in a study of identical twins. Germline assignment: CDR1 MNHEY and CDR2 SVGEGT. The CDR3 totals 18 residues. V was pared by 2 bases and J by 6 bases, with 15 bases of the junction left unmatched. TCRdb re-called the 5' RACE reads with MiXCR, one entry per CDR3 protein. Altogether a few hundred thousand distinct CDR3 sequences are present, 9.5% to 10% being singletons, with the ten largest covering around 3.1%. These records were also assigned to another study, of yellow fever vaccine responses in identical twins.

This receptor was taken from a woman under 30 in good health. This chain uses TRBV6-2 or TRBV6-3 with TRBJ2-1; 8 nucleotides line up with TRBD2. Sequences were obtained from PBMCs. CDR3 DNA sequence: TGTGCCAGCAGTTACCCTCGGGAGGGACTTGGGCAGCGCAATGAGCAGTTCTTC. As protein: CASSYPREGLGQRNEQFF.